These T cell receptor beta chains were read from a single sample in a study of technical replicates of blood from several donors. Generated by immunoSEQ multiplex PCR, the TCRdb table keeps only in-frame clones and is missing some. The profile shows 65,000 to 80,000 clones, 95% to 98% of them singletons. The sequenced sample was T cells isolated from PBMCs. These receptors originate from a human donor in good health. Each CDR3 is given with its conserved first and last residue. D genes are given only for firm matches. Only part of the rows carry a size: once, few, many, or a class if the clone is expanded.

V gene: TRBV30
J gene: TRBJ1-1
D gene: -
clone size: -
CDR3 protein: CAWSLGGNTEAFF
CDR3 DNA: TGTGCCTGGAGTTTAGGCGGGAACACTGAAGCTTTCTTT

V gene: TRBV6-4
J gene: TRBJ2-2
D gene: -
clone size: -
CDR3 protein: CASSPGAFTGELFF
CDR3 DNA: TGTGCCAGCAGCCCTGGGGCATTCACCGGGGAGCTGTTTTTT

V gene: TRBV27
J gene: TRBJ2-3
D gene: -
clone size: once
CDR3 protein: CASSPFIGGIEDTQYF
CDR3 DNA: TGTGCCAGCAGCCCCTTTATCGGGGGAATAGAAGATACGCAGTATTTT

V gene: TRBV6-1
J gene: TRBJ2-3
D gene: TRBD1
clone size: -
CDR3 protein: CASRDRATDTQYF
CDR3 DNA: TGTGCCAGCAGAGACAGGGCGACAGATACGCAGTATTTT

V gene: TRBV19
J gene: TRBJ2-3
D gene: -
clone size: -
CDR3 protein: CASSSQLSTDTQYF
CDR3 DNA: TGTGCCAGTAGTAGCCAACTTTCCACAGATACGCAGTATTTT

V gene: TRBV6-5
J gene: TRBJ2-1
D gene: -
clone size: -
CDR3 protein: CASSYGLPAGEQFF
CDR3 DNA: TGTGCCAGCAGTTACGGGCTCCCGGCGGGTGAGCAGTTCTTC

V gene: TRBV13
J gene: TRBJ1-1
D gene: -
clone size: -
CDR3 protein: CASSLGRGGRDEAFF
CDR3 DNA: TGTGCCAGCAGCTTAGGTCGGGGGGGACGGGATGAAGCTTTCTTT

V gene: TRBV14
J gene: TRBJ2-3
D gene: -
clone size: -
CDR3 protein: CASSFGDTQYF
CDR3 DNA: TGTGCCAGCAGTTTCGGGGATACGCAGTATTTT

V gene: TRBV7-3
J gene: TRBJ2-1
D gene: TRBD2
clone size: -
CDR3 protein: CASSSGTSGYNEQFF
CDR3 DNA: TGTGCCAGCAGCTCCGGGACTAGCGGATACAATGAGCAGTTCTTC

V gene: TRBV28
J gene: TRBJ1-3
D gene: TRBD1
clone size: once
CDR3 protein: CASRKTGDDGNTIYF
CDR3 DNA: TGTGCCAGCAGAAAGACAGGGGATGACGGAAACACCATATATTTT

V gene: TRBV7-9
J gene: TRBJ2-7
D gene: TRBD1
clone size: -
CDR3 protein: CASSLLGQAYEQYF
CDR3 DNA: TGTGCCAGCAGCCTGTTGGGACAGGCCTACGAGCAGTACTTC

V gene: TRBV7-8
J gene: TRBJ2-1
D gene: TRBD2
clone size: -
CDR3 protein: CASSPIAGGYNEQFF
CDR3 DNA: TGTGCCAGCAGCCCAATAGCGGGAGGGTACAATGAGCAGTTCTTC

V gene: TRBV7-2
J gene: TRBJ2-3
D gene: TRBD1
clone size: -
CDR3 protein: CASSPEPGQGFTDTQYF
CDR3 DNA: TGTGCCAGCAGCCCCGAGCCGGGACAGGGATTCACAGATACGCAGTATTTT

V gene: TRBV12-5
J gene: TRBJ1-1
D gene: -
clone size: once
CDR3 protein: CASGLLGRGLDTEAFF
CDR3 DNA: TGTGCTAGTGGTTTGTTGGGTAGGGGTTTGGACACTGAAGCTTTCTTT

V gene: TRBV13
J gene: TRBJ2-2
D gene: -
clone size: -
CDR3 protein: CASSFLERGQNTGELFF
CDR3 DNA: TGTGCCAGCAGTTTCCTCGAAAGGGGCCAAAACACCGGGGAGCTGTTTTTT

V gene: TRBV28
J gene: TRBJ1-2
D gene: TRBD1
clone size: -
CDR3 protein: CASRPMDRGGGYTF
CDR3 DNA: TGTGCCAGCCGCCCCATGGACAGGGGGGGTGGCTACACCTTC

V gene: TRBV2
J gene: TRBJ1-1
D gene: -
clone size: -
CDR3 protein: CASSGEVNTEAFF
CDR3 DNA: TGTGCCAGCAGCGGGGAAGTGAACACTGAAGCTTTCTTT

V gene: TRBV7-2
J gene: TRBJ2-7
D gene: -
clone size: -
CDR3 protein: CASSYPSPSYEQYF
CDR3 DNA: TGTGCCAGCAGCTACCCCAGTCCTTCCTACGAGCAGTACTTC

V gene: TRBV7-9
J gene: TRBJ2-3
D gene: -
clone size: -
CDR3 protein: CASSFGGGPTDTQYF
CDR3 DNA: TGTGCCAGCAGCTTTGGGGGAGGCCCCACAGATACGCAGTATTTT